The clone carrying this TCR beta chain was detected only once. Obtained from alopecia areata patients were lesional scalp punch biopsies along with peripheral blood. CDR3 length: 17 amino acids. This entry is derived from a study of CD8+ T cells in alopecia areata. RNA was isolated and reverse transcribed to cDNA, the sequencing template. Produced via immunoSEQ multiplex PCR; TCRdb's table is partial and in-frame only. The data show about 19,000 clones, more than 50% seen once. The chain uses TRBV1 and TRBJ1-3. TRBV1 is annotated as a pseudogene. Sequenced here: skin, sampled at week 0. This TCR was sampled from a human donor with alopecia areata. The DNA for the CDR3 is TGCACCAGCAGCCAAGACTGGGTTGGACCCTCTGGAAACACCATATATTTT. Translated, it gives CTSSQDWVGPSGNTIYF.